One sample yielded the 16 T cell receptor beta chains listed below, sequenced in a study of Graves' ophthalmopathy and Graves' hyperthyroidism listed by TCRdb under 2018. Sequencing instrument: Illumina HiSeq 2000. TCR beta CDR3 regions were amplified from RNA transcripts for repertoire sequencing. A first-round RT-PCR used HTBI primers with the Qiagen OneStep RT-PCR kit, followed by a second-round multiplex PCR, size selection and purification. In TCRdb, the public reads were trimmed at Q25 with fastp and aligned with MiXCR, with productive beta chains retained. Every CDR3 protein is listed once, alongside the most common genes and DNA of its rows. The sample data list some 1.1 million distinct CDR3 sequences, and about 38% of these were observed just once. Together, the top ten hold 11% of the sample. Specimen: peripheral blood or thyroid tissue (not recorded which). These receptor sequences come from an adult man with Graves' hyperthyroidism.

The J gene is TRBJ1-1, the V gene TRBV12-3 or TRBV12-4; 10 bases agree with TRBD1. This CDR3 has 14 residues. V gave up 7 bases and J gave up 7 bases; unmatched junction bases: 9. The CDR3, as DNA: TGTGCCAGCATTAGGACAGGGGGAGGTCTTGAAGCTTTCTTT. Translating gives CASIRTGGGLEAFF.

The chain couples TRBV25-1 to TRBJ2-6; 7 nucleotides match TRBD1. The trim removed 4 bases at V and 0 bases at J, leaving 6 bases unmatched. The CDR3 runs to 17 residues. Germline values: CDR1 MGHDK, CDR2 SYGVNS. The chain's CDR3 is CASSVTGTVSGANVLTF. CDR3 DNA sequence: TGTGCCAGCAGTGTCACAGGGACAGTCTCTGGGGCCAACGTCCTGACTTTC.

The sample holds many counts of this clonotype. The chain is built from TRBV6-6 and TRBJ1-2; D gene uncertain. Trimming shortened V by 8 bases and J by 2 bases, and 6 bases separated the two germline ends. The germline CDR1 and CDR2 sequences are MNHNY and SVGAGI (reference sequence). The CDR3 totals 11 residues. DNA of the CDR3: TGTGCCAGCGGCGACAACTATGGCTACACCTTC. Its translation: CASGDNYGYTF.

The chain is built from TRBV29-1 and TRBJ1-3; TRBD1 is a possible D gene (6 bases). Trimming cost V 6 bases and J 0 bases, with 24 bases left between them. The CDR3 has 18 amino acids. Germline V lookup: CDR1 SQVTM, CDR2 ANQGSEA. CDR3 protein: CSVYPVGGHPDSGNTIYF. In nucleotides, the CDR3 is TGCAGCGTCTACCCCGTTGGGGGCCACCCCGACTCTGGAAACACCATATATTTT.

The chain is built from TRBV10-2 and TRBJ1-2; D call uncertain. Trimming removed 1 base from V and 3 bases from J, with 15 bases in between. This CDR3 comprises 16 residues. CDR1 is WSHSY, CDR2 SAAADI, per germline. CDR3 DNA sequence: TGCGCCAGCAGTGAGTTGGTGGGGAGGGATTACTATGGCTACACCTTC. Translating it yields CASSELVGRDYYGYTF.

This clonotype was seen at least ten times. J is TRBJ1-1 and V is TRBV12-3 or TRBV12-4, with TRBD1 identical over 11 bases. V trimming: 5 bases; J trimming: 8 bases; junction bases outside the gene matches: 7. The CDR3 runs to 14 residues. The CDR3 DNA is TGTGCCAGCAGTCCCTGGACAGGGGGCCGAGAAGCTTTCTTT. Protein product: CASSPWTGGREAFF.

The chain carries TRBV6-5 and TRBJ2-7, with D tentatively TRBD1 or TRBD2 (6 bases each). The V gene's germline CDR1 is MNHEY and CDR2 SVGAGI. Trimming left V 6 bases short and J 4 bases short, with 22 bases between. The CDR3 has 16 amino acids. In nucleotides, the CDR3 is TGTGCCAGCAGCCTCGGGGGCGTAAGTAGAGCTTACGAGCAGTACTTC. As protein: CASSLGGVSRAYEQYF.

This clonotype showed up just once. V and J are TRBV19 and TRBJ2-1; maybe TRBD1 (6 bases). Germline CDR1 LNHDA, CDR2 SQIVND (reference sequence). V was shortened by 4 bases and J by 9 bases, with 16 bases between the two germline ends. The CDR3 is made up of 14 amino acids. The CDR3 here is CASSTRTDHSEQFF. CDR3 DNA: TGTGCCAGTAGTACCAGGACAGACCATAGTGAGCAGTTCTTC.

Many counts were recorded for this clonotype. The rearrangement joins TRBV10-3 to TRBJ2-5; 7 bases fit TRBD1. CDR1 and CDR2 from the germline V gene are ENHRY and SYGVKD. V shed 10 bases and J 5 bases; nucleotides not matched to a gene: 7. There are 12 residues in the CDR3. The chain's CDR3 is CATSGQVETQYF. The CDR3 DNA sequence: TGTGCCACGAGTGGACAGGTTGAGACCCAGTACTTC.

This chain links TRBV7-9 with TRBJ1-1; D is perhaps TRBD1 (6 bases). V shed 5 bases and J shed 3 bases, with 13 bases lying between them. The germline gives CDR1 SEHNR, CDR2 FQNEAQ (reference sequence). The CDR3 is 14 amino acids. The CDR3 DNA sequence: TGTGCCAGCAGCCATGGACAGTCCTACACTGAAGCTTTCTTT. It is translated as CASSHGQSYTEAFF.

This clonotype turned up a few times. The chain uses TRBV20-1 and TRBJ2-2; a possible D gene is TRBD1 (5 bases). Germline V gene sequence: CDR1 DFQATT, CDR2 SNEGSKA (reference sequence). Trimming left V 6 bases short and J 2 bases short, with 16 bases between. The CDR3 extends over 15 amino acids. Written as DNA, the CDR3 is TGCAGTGCCCCGGACACCAAGCCCAACACCGGGGAGCTGTTTTTT. Translating it yields CSAPDTKPNTGELFF.

This clonotype showed up many times. The genes are TRBV20-1 and TRBJ1-5; TRBD1 is a possible D gene (5 bases). Trimming removed 2 bases from V and 6 bases from J, with 11 bases in between. The CDR3 length is 13 residues. Germline CDR1 is DFQATT and CDR2 is SNEGSKA (reference sequence). CDR3 DNA: TGCAGTGCTAGACGGCAGGGCGGTCAGCCCCAGCATTTT. This sequence encodes CSARRQGGQPQHF.

This rearrangement joins TRBV9 to TRBJ1-5; TRBD1 is a possible D gene (6 bases). CDR1 SGDLS and CDR2 YYNGEE come from the germline V gene. This CDR3 comprises 14 residues. Trimming pared 6 bases from V and 4 bases from J, leaving 14 bases between. The CDR3 region is CASIRGGANQPQHF. The CDR3 DNA is TGTGCCAGCATCCGAGGGGGTGCAAATCAGCCCCAGCATTTT.

This chain links TRBV6-5 with TRBJ2-7; no clear D. The germline CDR1 and CDR2 sequences are MNHEY and SVGAGI. V lost 5 bases and J lost 5, with 16 bases in between. The length of the CDR3 is 14 residues. The CDR3 here is CASSGRRAGNEQYF. CDR3 DNA: TGTGCCAGCAGTGGCCGCCGGGCTGGGAACGAGCAGTACTTC.

This clonotype showed up just once. Mismatch with germline at one junction end may stem from a read error. The chain employs TRBV18 and TRBJ2-7; no definite D call. The CDR3 covers 12 residues. The germline V gene encodes CDR1 KGHSH and CDR2 LQKENI. For the CDR3, the DNA is TGTGCCAGCCCACCCCCCAGTAACGAGCAGTACTTC. This translates into CASPPPSNEQYF.

The chain couples TRBV11-2 to TRBJ2-7, with 9 nucleotides matching TRBD1. Trimming at V came to 3 bases and at J to 5 bases, leaving 8 bases not matched to a gene. The CDR3 loop spans 15 amino acids. CDR1 and CDR2 (germline): SGHAT, FQNNGV. CDR3: CASSFSQGAKDEQYF. The CDR3 coding sequence is TGTGCCAGCAGCTTCTCACAGGGGGCTAAAGACGAGCAGTACTTC.